A selection of T cell receptor beta chains follows, all from one sample in a study of cytomegalovirus exposure and HLA in healthy donors. Only in-frame clones appear in the TCRdb table, and some are missing; sequencing was by immunoSEQ multiplex PCR. The table has some 310,000 clones, 88% seen once. Sequenced sample: PBMCs. These receptors were collected from a man aged 25-45 years in good health and CMV-seronegative. The CDR3 runs from the conserved cysteine through the conserved F or W. A D gene is named only where the DNA matches it firmly. Size tells how often a clone was seen (once, few, many) or the class of an expanded clone, and some rows leave it out.

D gene: -; clone size: -; J gene: TRBJ2-7; V gene: TRBV19; CDR3 DNA: TGTGCCAGTAGTCCGGCGGTGAGCTCCTACGAGCAGTACTTC; CDR3 protein: CASSPAVSSYEQYF
D gene: TRBD1; clone size: -; J gene: TRBJ2-7; V gene: TRBV5-1; CDR3 DNA: TGCGCCAGCAGCCGAGAACAGGGGTCCTACGAGCAGTACTTC; CDR3 protein: CASSREQGSYEQYF
D gene: TRBD1; clone size: -; J gene: TRBJ1-5; V gene: TRBV7-8; CDR3 DNA: TGTGCCAGCAGCTCTACCGAGGACAGGGTTGGTCGACAGCCCCAGCATTTT; CDR3 protein: CASSSTEDRVGRQPQHF
D gene: -; clone size: -; J gene: TRBJ1-6; V gene: TRBV7-6; CDR3 DNA: TGTGCCAGCAGCGTCTTGGGGGGCTCCTATAATTCACCCCTCCACTTT; CDR3 protein: CASSVLGGSYNSPLHF
D gene: TRBD2; clone size: -; J gene: TRBJ2-7; V gene: TRBV19; CDR3 DNA: TGTGCCAGTAGTTCCGGGACTAGAAGTTCCTACGAGCAGTACTTC; CDR3 protein: CASSSGTRSSYEQYF
D gene: TRBD1; clone size: -; J gene: TRBJ1-1; V gene: TRBV27; CDR3 DNA: TGTGCCAGCAGTTTAATAGGGGGCGCAGTCTCTGAAGCTTTCTTT; CDR3 protein: CASSLIGGAVSEAFF
D gene: -; clone size: -; J gene: TRBJ2-7; V gene: TRBV14; CDR3 DNA: TGTGCCAGCAGCCAAGGGCCCCGGAGGATGATTTACGAGCAGTACTTC; CDR3 protein: CASSQGPRRMIYEQYF
D gene: -; clone size: once; J gene: TRBJ2-5; V gene: TRBV15; CDR3 DNA: TGTGCCACCAGCCCAGAATTTCAAGAGACCCAGTACTTC; CDR3 protein: CATSPEFQETQYF
D gene: -; clone size: -; J gene: TRBJ2-7; V gene: TRBV5-6; CDR3 DNA: TGTGCCAGCAGGACAGACGGACTAAGTTCCAACGAGCAGTACTTC; CDR3 protein: CASRTDGLSSNEQYF
D gene: -; clone size: -; J gene: TRBJ2-7; V gene: TRBV21-1; CDR3 DNA: TGTGCCAGCAGCAAAGTTAGGGACAGGGGGCTTTACGAGCAGTACTTC; CDR3 protein: CASSKVRDRGLYEQYF
D gene: TRBD2; clone size: -; J gene: TRBJ2-1; V gene: TRBV11-2; CDR3 DNA: TGTGCCAGCAGCCCGAGGGGGACTAGCGGGGGTTACAATGAGCAGTTCTTC; CDR3 protein: CASSPRGTSGGYNEQFF
D gene: -; clone size: -; J gene: TRBJ2-5; V gene: TRBV1; CDR3 DNA: TGCACCAGCAGCCAAAGGGGGCGGGGCCGGTATGGAGAGACCCAGTACTTC; CDR3 protein: CTSSQRGRGRYGETQYF
D gene: -; clone size: -; J gene: TRBJ1-1; V gene: TRBV10-2; CDR3 DNA: TGCGCCAGCAGTGAGCAGGGTATAGTGAACACTGAAGCTTTCTTT; CDR3 protein: CASSEQGIVNTEAFF
D gene: TRBD2; clone size: -; J gene: TRBJ2-7; V gene: TRBV18; CDR3 DNA: TGTGCCAGCTCTCCCCGGACTAGTCGAAGTTACGAGCAGTACTTC; CDR3 protein: CASSPRTSRSYEQYF
D gene: TRBD1; clone size: -; J gene: TRBJ1-2; V gene: TRBV5-5; CDR3 DNA: TGTGCCAGCAGCCCGGACAGGGGTAGATTAGGGGTCTATGGCTACACCTTC; CDR3 protein: CASSPDRGRLGVYGYTF
D gene: -; clone size: -; J gene: TRBJ1-2; V gene: TRBV29-1; CDR3 DNA: TGCAGCGTGGGACAAATTTATGGCTACACCTTC; CDR3 protein: CSVGQIYGYTF
D gene: -; clone size: -; J gene: TRBJ1-1; V gene: TRBV27; CDR3 DNA: TGTGCCAGCAGTTTAACGGGGGGACCCGAAGCTTTCTTT; CDR3 protein: CASSLTGGPEAFF
D gene: -; clone size: -; J gene: TRBJ2-5; V gene: TRBV9; CDR3 DNA: TGTGCCAGCAGCGTAAGGCAGGGTCTGGGAGAGACCCAGTACTTC; CDR3 protein: CASSVRQGLGETQYF
D gene: TRBD2; clone size: -; J gene: TRBJ2-5; V gene: TRBV14; CDR3 DNA: TGTGCCAGCAGCCAAGAGCCCCTCCCCTTAGCGGGGAGCCAAGAGACCCAGTACTTC; CDR3 protein: CASSQEPLPLAGSQETQYF
D gene: TRBD1; clone size: -; J gene: TRBJ2-7; V gene: TRBV6-4; CDR3 DNA: TGTGCCAGCAGTGCCGGCCGGACCGGGACAGGGACTCAAAGCGAGCAGTACTTC; CDR3 protein: CASSAGRTGTGTQSEQYF
D gene: -; clone size: -; J gene: TRBJ2-1; V gene: TRBV5-6; CDR3 DNA: TGTGCCAGCAGCTTGGGAGGGTTTGGGTACAATGAGCAGTTCTTC; CDR3 protein: CASSLGGFGYNEQFF
D gene: -; clone size: once; J gene: TRBJ2-1; V gene: TRBV9; CDR3 DNA: TGTGCCAGCAGCGTAGACTGGATTCCGGGCTCCTACAATGAGCAGTTCTTC; CDR3 protein: CASSVDWIPGSYNEQFF
D gene: TRBD1; clone size: -; J gene: TRBJ1-6; V gene: TRBV5-6; CDR3 DNA: TGTGCCAGCAGTCGGCCGACAGGGATGGGATCACCCCTCCACTTT; CDR3 protein: CASSRPTGMGSPLHF
D gene: -; clone size: -; J gene: TRBJ2-5; V gene: TRBV5-6; CDR3 DNA: TGTGCCAGCAGCTTTAGCGAGACAGGGAGGCAAGAGACCCAGTACTTC; CDR3 protein: CASSFSETGRQETQYF
D gene: -; clone size: -; J gene: TRBJ1-6; V gene: TRBV9; CDR3 DNA: TGTGCCAGCAGCGGCCGACAGTTTGAAAATTCACCCCTCCACTTT; CDR3 protein: CASSGRQFENSPLHF
D gene: -; clone size: -; J gene: TRBJ2-5; V gene: TRBV7-2; CDR3 DNA: TGTGCCAGCAGCTTAGAAGGGGTTCAAGAGACCCAGTACTTC; CDR3 protein: CASSLEGVQETQYF
D gene: TRBD1; clone size: -; J gene: TRBJ2-7; V gene: TRBV4-1; CDR3 DNA: TGCGCCAGCAGCCAGGACAGGGCGTACGAGCAGTACTTC; CDR3 protein: CASSQDRAYEQYF
D gene: -; clone size: -; J gene: TRBJ2-5; V gene: TRBV7-2; CDR3 DNA: TGTGCCAGCAGCTTAGCCGGGGGACAAGAGACCCAGTACTTC; CDR3 protein: CASSLAGGQETQYF
D gene: -; clone size: -; J gene: TRBJ1-3; V gene: TRBV5-6; CDR3 DNA: TGTGCCAGCAGCTGGCAGGGGCGCGGAAACACCATATATTTT; CDR3 protein: CASSWQGRGNTIYF
D gene: -; clone size: -; J gene: TRBJ2-2; V gene: TRBV19; CDR3 DNA: TGTGCCAGTAGTATAGGTCCAGGCGCGAACACCGGGGAGCTGTTTTTT; CDR3 protein: CASSIGPGANTGELFF
D gene: -; clone size: -; J gene: TRBJ2-1; V gene: TRBV13; CDR3 DNA: TGTGCCAGCAGCCTCGGAAGCGGCGGGGTGCCGTTCTTC; CDR3 protein: CASSLGSGGVPFF
D gene: -; clone size: -; J gene: TRBJ2-7; V gene: TRBV4-1; CDR3 DNA: TGCGCCAGCAGCCCATCTGGACAGAACTACGAGCAGTACTTC; CDR3 protein: CASSPSGQNYEQYF
D gene: TRBD1; clone size: -; J gene: TRBJ1-5; V gene: TRBV5-6; CDR3 DNA: TGTGCCAGCAGCGCCGGACAGGGGCAGCCCCAGCATTTT; CDR3 protein: CASSAGQGQPQHF
D gene: TRBD1; clone size: -; J gene: TRBJ1-2; V gene: TRBV19; CDR3 DNA: TGTGCCAGTAGTACCTGGGACAGGGAGGACTATGGCTACACCTTC; CDR3 protein: CASSTWDREDYGYTF
D gene: -; clone size: -; J gene: TRBJ2-5; V gene: TRBV2; CDR3 DNA: TGTGCCAGCAGTGCAGGGGCCCCGTTGGAGACCCAGTACTTC; CDR3 protein: CASSAGAPLETQYF
D gene: -; clone size: few; J gene: TRBJ1-2; V gene: TRBV7-9; CDR3 DNA: TGTGCCAGCAGCTTGACAGCTAACTATGGCTACACCTTC; CDR3 protein: CASSLTANYGYTF
D gene: TRBD1; clone size: -; J gene: TRBJ2-1; V gene: TRBV6-6; CDR3 DNA: TGTGCCAGCAGCCGCGGACAGGGGAGGGATGAGCAGTTCTTC; CDR3 protein: CASSRGQGRDEQFF
D gene: TRBD1; clone size: once; J gene: TRBJ1-2; V gene: TRBV27; CDR3 DNA: TGTGCCAGCAGTTTGACAGGGGCCTATGGCTACACCTTC; CDR3 protein: CASSLTGAYGYTF
D gene: TRBD2; clone size: -; J gene: TRBJ2-3; V gene: TRBV7-2; CDR3 DNA: TGTGCCAGCAGCTTATACCTAGCGGGGGGGAGCACAGATACGCAGTATTTT; CDR3 protein: CASSLYLAGGSTDTQYF
D gene: -; clone size: -; J gene: TRBJ2-7; V gene: TRBV10-3; CDR3 DNA: TGTGCCATCAGTGAGTCCAGGGCGTATGACGAGCAGTACTTC; CDR3 protein: CAISESRAYDEQYF
D gene: TRBD1; clone size: -; J gene: TRBJ1-1; V gene: TRBV16; CDR3 DNA: TGTGCCAGCAGCCAGGGGACAGGGAGACACACTGAAGCTTTCTTT; CDR3 protein: CASSQGTGRHTEAFF
D gene: TRBD1; clone size: -; J gene: TRBJ2-6; V gene: TRBV5-1; CDR3 DNA: TGCGCCAGCAGCTTGGGACAGGGGGGCTCTGGGGCCAACGTCCTGACTTTC; CDR3 protein: CASSLGQGGSGANVLTF
D gene: -; clone size: -; J gene: TRBJ2-3; V gene: TRBV12-5; CDR3 DNA: TGTGCTAGTGGCCCATTGGGAGGAAGCACAGATACGCAGTATTTT; CDR3 protein: CASGPLGGSTDTQYF
D gene: TRBD1; clone size: -; J gene: TRBJ1-3; V gene: TRBV18; CDR3 DNA: TGTGCCAGCTCGTCACAGGGGGCGGAAAACACCATATATTTT; CDR3 protein: CASSSQGAENTIYF
D gene: -; clone size: -; J gene: TRBJ2-7; V gene: TRBV12-5; CDR3 DNA: TGTGCTAGTGGTTTGATCGAGAGCTACGAGCAGTACTTC; CDR3 protein: CASGLIESYEQYF
D gene: TRBD1; clone size: -; J gene: TRBJ1-6; V gene: TRBV18; CDR3 DNA: TGTGCCAGCTCACGGGGTGGACAGGGAAATTCACCCCTCCACTTT; CDR3 protein: CASSRGGQGNSPLHF